These 8 T cell receptor beta chains share one sample of origin, sequenced in a study of blood T cell repertoires in COVID-19. TCRdb's table, derived via immunoSEQ multiplex PCR, lists solely in-frame clones and lacks some. The table records under 450,000 clones, roughly 84% of them present only once. Specimen: PBMCs or T cells enriched from blood (not recorded which). The receptor set was obtained from a woman in her thirties who had recovered from COVID-19.

The chain has TRBV27 and TRBJ1-2; TRBD1 matches at 12 bases. V gave up 5 bases and J gave up 12 bases; unmatched junction bases: 13. Germline V gives CDR1 MNHEY, CDR2 SMNVEV (reference sequence). The CDR3 runs 15 residues. The CDR3 spells CASSARRGQGALNTF. DNA for the CDR3: TGTGCCAGCAGTGCGCGAAGGGGACAGGGGGCTTTGAACACCTTC.

This clone was observed a single time. The chain combines TRBV7-2 with TRBJ2-7; 8 bases line up with TRBD1. This CDR3 has 15 residues. Trimming cost V 3 bases and J 1 base; bases outside gene matches: 5. Germline assignment: CDR1 SGHTA and CDR2 FQGNSA. CDR3 in amino acids: CASSLTGQVSYEQYF. The DNA of the CDR3 is TGTGCCAGCAGCTTGACGGGACAGGTGTCCTACGAGCAGTACTTC.

The rearrangement joins TRBV25-1 to TRBJ2-7, with 10 nucleotides matching TRBD2. Looked up from germline, CDR1 is MGHDK and CDR2 is SYGVNS. Unmatched junction bases numbered 13, after V lost 6 bases and J lost 5 bases. The CDR3 length is 16 residues. CDR3 sequence: CASRAPFGSGRDEQYF. In DNA form, the CDR3 reads TGTGCCAGCAGAGCCCCTTTTGGGAGCGGGAGGGACGAGCAGTACTTC.

This clone was counted a few times. J is TRBJ2-2 and V is TRBV5-1; maybe TRBD1 (6 bases). The germline CDR1 and CDR2 sequences are SGHRS and YFSETQ. Deletions cut 4 bases from V and 5 bases from J, with 15 bases between. The CDR3 totals 15 residues. CDR3 nucleotides: TGCGCCAGCAGCCCTCCTACAGGGTATACCGGGGAGCTGTTTTTT. Amino acid sequence: CASSPPTGYTGELFF. The whole variable domain, remainder taken from reference TRBV5-1 and TRBJ2-2, is KAGVTQTPRYLIKTRGQQVTLSCSPISGHRSVSWYQQTPGQGLQFLFEYFSETQRNKGNFPGRFSGRQFSNSRSEMNVSTLELGDSALYLCASSPPTGYTGELFFGEGSRLTVL.

V gene TRBV7-2 combines with J gene TRBJ2-1; 9 nucleotides match TRBD1. V dropped 5 bases and J dropped 5; count of bases not matched to a gene: 7. CDR3 length equals 15 residues. Germline V gene data show CDR1 as SGHTA and CDR2 as FQGNSA. The CDR3 DNA reads as TGTGCCAGCAGCGTAACAGGGGGCGCGAACAATGAGCAGTTCTTC. Translation: CASSVTGGANNEQFF.

V and J are TRBV7-9 and TRBJ1-1; 8 nucleotides match TRBD1. Germline CDR1 reads SEHNR; CDR2 reads FQNEAQ (reference sequence). V dropped 4 bases and J dropped 11; count of bases not matched to a gene: 15. The CDR3 is 15 residues long. The CDR3 sequence: CASSSLAGQGGWAFF. In nucleotides, the CDR3 is TGTGCCAGCAGCTCCCTAGCCGGACAGGGCGGTTGGGCTTTCTTT.

This chain links TRBV27 with TRBJ2-2; 7 bases align to TRBD2. J gave up 6 bases and V 5 bases, and 12 bases lay outside the gene matches. Germline V gives CDR1 MNHEY, CDR2 SMNVEV (reference sequence). The CDR3 covers 16 residues. CDR3 coding DNA: TGTGCCAGCAGTCACACTAGCGTAGGAGGGGCCGGGGAGCTGTTTTTT. It translates to CASSHTSVGGAGELFF.

The V and J genes are TRBV11-2 and TRBJ2-1, with no clear D. The CDR3 covers 12 residues. The V gene lost 1 base and the J gene lost 8 bases, with 6 bases spanning the gap. The germline CDR1 and CDR2 sequences are SGHAT and FQNNGV. The CDR3 nucleotides are TGTGCCAGCAGCTTAGTTCCGGATGAGCAGTTCTTC. It encodes CASSLVPDEQFF.